This passage covers 28 T cell receptor beta chains from one sample sequenced in a study of blood T cell repertoires in COVID-19. Assay: immunoSEQ multiplex PCR; the TCRdb copy retains only in-frame clones and omits some. The sample shows just over 300,000 clones, roughly 90% of them seen only once. Sequencing was carried out using peripheral blood. These receptor sequences come from a woman in her twenties or thirties with COVID-19, enrolled during active disease.

The chain carries TRBV28 and TRBJ1-2; D uncertain. The germline gives CDR1 MDHEN, CDR2 SYDVKM. The CDR3 is 14 amino acids. Trimming stripped 2 bases from V and 0 bases from J, with 7 bases between. CDR3: CASSLAVTNYGYTF. CDR3 DNA sequence: TGTGCCAGCAGTTTAGCGGTTACTAACTATGGCTACACCTTC.

V is TRBV5-1 and J is TRBJ1-2; 7 bases match TRBD1. The ends lost 3 bases at V and 2 bases at J; junction bases unmatched: 4. Germline assignment: CDR1 SGHRS and CDR2 YFSETQ. This CDR3 region has 14 residues. The CDR3: CASSWRGQNYGYTF. The CDR3 region has the DNA TGCGCCAGCAGCTGGAGGGGACAGAACTATGGCTACACCTTC. The whole variable domain, remainder taken from reference TRBV5-1 and TRBJ1-2, is KAGVTQTPRYLIKTRGQQVTLSCSPISGHRSVSWYQQTPGQGLQFLFEYFSETQRNKGNFPGRFSGRQFSNSRSEMNVSTLELGDSALYLCASSWRGQNYGYTFGSGTRLTVV.

The chain is built from TRBV10-1 and TRBJ1-6; D may be TRBD1 (5 bases). This CDR3 is built from 13 residues. Trimming removed 7 bases at V and 7 bases at J, with 11 bases between. Germline V gene sequence: CDR1 WNHNN, CDR2 SYGVQD (reference sequence). The CDR3 coding sequence is TGCGCCAGCACCAGGGTTCCCAATTCACCCCTCCACTTT. Amino acid sequence: CASTRVPNSPLHF.

The chain is built from TRBV27 and TRBJ1-3; 7 bases map to TRBD1. This CDR3 has 16 residues. V dropped 5 bases and J dropped 0; count of bases not matched to a gene: 7. CDR1 is MNHEY and CDR2 is SMNVEV in the germline V gene (reference sequence). In DNA, the CDR3 is TGTGCCAGCAGTCCCGGACAGGCCAACTCTGGAAACACCATATATTTT. Its translation is CASSPGQANSGNTIYF.

The genes are TRBV24-1 and TRBJ1-3; 7 bases map to TRBD1. The CDR3 extends over 15 amino acids. Per the germline V gene, CDR1 is KGHDR and CDR2 is SFDVKD. V shed 5 bases, J shed 4 bases, and the junction held 7 bases outside the gene matches. Here the CDR3 DNA reads TGTGCCACCAGTGCCTCGACAGGGAGCGGAAACACCATATATTTT. Protein: CATSASTGSGNTIYF.

A word on this clone: The sample carries other DNA sequences with the same CDR3. This chain uses TRBV3-1 (or the pseudogene TRBV3-2) with TRBJ2-5; 12 nucleotides align to TRBD2. V lost 1 base to trimming and J lost 2 bases; unmatched junction nucleotides: 2. The CDR3 has 16 residues. Germline V lookup: CDR1 LGHDT, CDR2 YNNKEL (reference sequence). CDR3 region: CASSQGLAGGQETQYF. The CDR3 nucleotides are TGTGCCAGCAGCCAAGGGCTAGCGGGGGGGCAAGAGACCCAGTACTTC.

The chain is built from TRBV2 and TRBJ1-1; the D gene is possibly TRBD1 (5 bases). This CDR3 has 13 amino acids. Per the germline V gene, CDR1 is SNHLY and CDR2 is FYNNEI. Trimming removed 6 bases from V and 0 bases from J, with 8 bases in between. CDR3 residues: CASRRGMNTEAFF. CDR3 nucleotide sequence: TGTGCCAGCAGGCGGGGGATGAACACTGAAGCTTTCTTT.

This clone was seen only a few times. This chain joins TRBV28 and TRBJ1-2, with 8 bases aligning to TRBD1. Per germline, CDR1 MDHEN and CDR2 SYDVKM. The CDR3 spans 15 residues. V dropped 1 base and J dropped 4; count of bases not matched to a gene: 5. The CDR3 bases are TGTGCCAGCAGTTTATCGGACAGGGTGGGCTATGGCTACACCTTC. Translating it yields CASSLSDRVGYGYTF.

J is TRBJ2-1 and V is TRBV9, with 8 bases that match TRBD2. V lost 0 bases to trimming and J lost 2 bases; unmatched junction nucleotides: 4. Germline V lookup: CDR1 SGDLS, CDR2 YYNGEE. There are 16 residues in the CDR3. The CDR3 here is CASSVAGRGAYNEQFF. DNA of the CDR3: TGTGCCAGCAGCGTAGCTGGGCGGGGGGCCTACAATGAGCAGTTCTTC.

The gene calls are TRBV7-9 and TRBJ1-4; the match to TRBD1 covers 8 bases. Germline V lookup: CDR1 SEHNR, CDR2 FQNEAQ (reference sequence). V shed 5 bases, J shed 8 bases, and the junction held 4 bases outside the gene matches. This CDR3 contains 13 residues. The CDR3 DNA follows: TGTGCCAGCAGCCCGGACAGGGAGGAAAAACTGTTTTTT. It translates to CASSPDREEKLFF.

V and J are TRBV19 and TRBJ2-4; 11 nucleotides line up with TRBD2. J gave up 5 bases and V 1 base, and 7 bases lay outside the gene matches. The CDR3 length is 17 residues. CDR1 and CDR2 from the germline V gene are LNHDA and SQIVND (reference sequence). As DNA, the CDR3 is TGTGCCAGTAGTATAGGGTTGGGACTAGCGGACGAAAACATTCAGTACTTC. Amino acids: CASSIGLGLADENIQYF.

This rearrangement joins TRBV6-5 to TRBJ1-3, with D possibly matching TRBD1 (6 bases). CDR1 is MNHEY, CDR2 SVGAGI, per germline. V gave up 6 bases and J gave up 0 bases, with 9 bases separating them. The CDR3 loop spans 14 amino acids. The CDR3 DNA reads TGTGCCAGCAGGGACAGTCTCTCTGGAAACACCATATATTTT. Protein: CASRDSLSGNTIYF.

The V gene is TRBV6-1, the J gene TRBJ2-1, with 12 bases matching TRBD2. The CDR3 loop spans 15 amino acids. From germline, CDR1 is MNHNS and CDR2 SASEGT. V gave up 5 bases and J gave up 4 bases; unmatched junction bases: 3. CDR3 sequence reads: CASSKTSGGYNEQFF. CDR3 DNA: TGTGCCAGCAGTAAAACTAGCGGGGGGTACAATGAGCAGTTCTTC.

This chain uses TRBV20-1 with TRBJ2-5; D is undetermined. The V end lost 0 bases, the J end lost 5 bases, and 4 bases lay between the germline ends. This CDR3 contains 11 residues. The germline gives CDR1 DFQATT, CDR2 SNEGSKA (reference sequence). Here the CDR3 DNA reads TGCAGTGCTAGAGATTCTGAGACCCAGTACTTC. This codes for CSARDSETQYF.

This rearrangement joins TRBV6-2 or TRBV6-3 to TRBJ2-7; TRBD2 matches 10 bases. Germline values: CDR1 MNHEY, CDR2 SVGEGT. The CDR3 contains 15 residues. After removal of 6 bases from V and 1 base from J, the junction contained 6 bases not matched to a gene. The CDR3 nucleotides are TGTGCCAGCAGCTCGGCGACTAGCGGGTCCTACGAGCAGTACTTC. Residues: CASSSATSGSYEQYF.

The genes are TRBV9 and TRBJ2-6, with D hard to call. Per the germline V gene, CDR1 is SGDLS and CDR2 is YYNGEE. The CDR3 covers 17 residues. Between the trimmed V and J ends, which lost 2 bases and 0 bases, there was a span of 12 bases. Written as DNA, the CDR3 is TGTGCCAGCAGCGTTACAGCATTCCCCTCTGGGGCCAACGTCCTGACTTTC. Translation gives CASSVTAFPSGANVLTF.

CDR3 bases: TGTGCCAGCAGTCTACCGGGACTCGCAGATACGCAGTATTTT. It translates to CASSLPGLADTQYF. The chain carries TRBV14 and TRBJ2-3, with D perhaps matching TRBD2 (6 bases). CDR1 SGHDN and CDR2 FVKESK come from the germline V gene. The CDR3 spans 14 residues. The germline V and J ends were trimmed by 6 bases and 4 bases, with 14 bases remaining between them.

The genes are TRBV11-1 and TRBJ2-6; D is uncertain. This CDR3 is built from 15 residues. V lost 5 bases to trimming and J lost 0 bases, with 8 bases between them. Germline CDR1 reads SGHAT; CDR2 reads FQDESV (reference sequence). The CDR3 coding sequence is TGTGCCAGCAGCCAATTCTACTCTGGGGCCAACGTCCTGACTTTC. The encoded protein is CASSQFYSGANVLTF.

This clone occurred a few times. V gene TRBV7-9 combines with J gene TRBJ2-2, with 7 bases lining up with TRBD1. J lost 6 bases, V lost 5 bases, and 6 bases had no gene match. Per the germline V gene, CDR1 is SEHNR and CDR2 is FQNEAQ (reference sequence). The CDR3 covers 14 residues. CDR3 coding DNA: TGTGCCAGCAGCGAACTCGGGACAGCCGGGGAGCTGTTTTTT. Its protein is CASSELGTAGELFF.

The V and J genes are TRBV11-2 and TRBJ2-1; perhaps TRBD1 as D (5 bases). Trimming shortened V by 3 bases and J by 3 bases, and 12 bases separated the two germline ends. Germline CDR1 and CDR2: SGHAT and FQNNGV. The CDR3 sequence is 15 residues long. CDR3 nucleotide sequence: TGTGCCAGCAGCTTGCAGGGCCGGCTCTACAATGAGCAGTTCTTC. Its translation is CASSLQGRLYNEQFF.

This clone is a singleton in its sample. The chain joins TRBV7-2 to TRBJ2-5, with 13 bases identical to TRBD2. Germline CDR1 and CDR2: SGHTA and FQGNSA. V shed 1 base, J shed 5 bases, and the junction held 4 bases outside the gene matches. The CDR3 is 16 amino acids. In DNA, the CDR3 is TGTGCCAGCAGCTTAGACGGACTAGCGGGGGTTGAGACCCAGTACTTC. It codes for CASSLDGLAGVETQYF.

The J gene is TRBJ2-3, the V gene TRBV5-1; 8 positions match TRBD1. Germline values: CDR1 SGHRS, CDR2 YFSETQ. V lost 3 bases, J lost 2 bases, and 2 bases stayed unmatched. CDR3 length: 14 amino acids. DNA of the CDR3: TGCGCCAGCAGCTCGACAGGGGACACAGATACGCAGTATTTT. It codes for CASSSTGDTDTQYF.

The genes are TRBV6-5 and TRBJ1-5, with 7 bases lining up with TRBD1. V shed 7 bases and J 2 bases; nucleotides not matched to a gene: 5. The CDR3 is 14 residues long. Germline CDR1 reads MNHEY; CDR2 reads SVGAGI. CDR3 sequence (DNA): TGTGCCAGCAAGATAGACAGGGGCAATCAGCCCCAGCATTTT. The encoded protein is CASKIDRGNQPQHF.

This clone was seen once. The V call is TRBV18, the J call TRBJ2-2; TRBD2 might be the D (5 bases). The CDR3 has 16 amino acids. CDR1 is KGHSH and CDR2 is LQKENI in the germline V gene. The ends were cut back, 3 bases at V and 1 base at J, with 12 bases in the middle. The CDR3: CASSPRRDLNTGELFF. The CDR3, as DNA: TGTGCCAGCTCACCCCGACGGGATTTGAACACCGGGGAGCTGTTTTTT. The whole variable domain, filled in from reference TRBV18 and TRBJ2-2, reads NAGVMQNPRHLVRRRGQEARLRCSPMKGHSHVYWYRQLPEEGLKFMVYLQKENIIDESGMPKERFSAEFPKEGPSILRIQQVVRGDSAAYFCASSPRRDLNTGELFFGEGSRLTVL.

The V call is TRBV7-2, the J call TRBJ1-6; 8 nucleotides line up with TRBD1. The CDR3 has 16 residues. Germline loops: CDR1 SGHTA, CDR2 FQGNSA. The J segment lost 2 bases and the V segment lost 3 bases, leaving 3 bases of the junction unmatched. CDR3 loop: CASSLGTGAYNSPLHF. In DNA, the CDR3 is TGTGCCAGCAGCTTGGGGACAGGAGCCTATAATTCACCCCTCCACTTT. Complete variable domain (other parts from reference TRBV7-2 and TRBJ1-6): GAGVSQSPSNKVTEKGKDVELRCDPISGHTALYWYRQSLGQGLEFLIYFQGNSAPDKSGLPSDRFSAERTGGSVSTLTIQRTQQEDSAVYLCASSLGTGAYNSPLHFGNGTRLTVT.

The chain recombines TRBV4-2 with TRBJ2-1, with D maybe TRBD1 (7 bases). Trimming took off 4 bases at V and 7 bases at J, with 20 bases between the two ends. CDR3 length equals 16 residues. Germline V lookup: CDR1 LGHNA, CDR2 YNFKEQ. The CDR3, as DNA: TGTGCCAGCAGCCGTAACCTACAGGGGAGGATTAATGAGCAGTTCTTC. Amino acid sequence: CASSRNLQGRINEQFF.

The count of this clone is one. V is TRBV9 and J is TRBJ2-1, with 12 bases aligning to TRBD2. J gave up 9 bases and V 3 bases, and 7 bases lay outside the gene matches. This CDR3 spans 15 amino acids. Per the germline V gene, CDR1 is SGDLS and CDR2 is YYNGEE. CDR3 residues: CASSASGGANGEQFF. Here the CDR3 DNA reads TGTGCCAGCAGCGCTAGCGGGGGGGCCAACGGTGAGCAGTTCTTC.

The chain carries TRBV5-1 and TRBJ1-2, with a possible D match to TRBD1 (6 bases). The CDR3 totals 13 residues. V lost 4 bases and J 4 bases, leaving 11 bases between the germline ends. Germline assignment: CDR1 SGHRS and CDR2 YFSETQ. CDR3 loop: CASSETGSYGYTF. In nucleotides, the CDR3 is TGCGCCAGCAGCGAGACAGGCTCCTATGGCTACACCTTC.